This TCR beta chain was recorded in a study of blood T cell repertoires in COVID-19. Overall study context: T cells, B-cell-depleted T cells, or PBMCs supplied cDNA or gDNA.

The protocol was immunoSEQ multiplex PCR, while the TCRdb copy is restricted to in-frame clones and leaves out a portion. The repertoire holds approximately 400,000 clones, 81% seen once, with more than 0.85% in the top ten. This receptor was obtained from a human donor with acute or convalescent COVID-19. The donor label of this sample is uncertain. The sequencing sample was made of peripheral blood.

The CDR3 nucleotides are TGCAGCGTTAGACTGAAAAACATTCAGTACTTC. It codes for CSVRLKNIQYF. The chain links TRBV29-1 to TRBJ2-4, with D unresolved. Between the trimmed V and J ends, which lost 5 bases and 4 bases, there was a span of 6 bases. Per the germline V gene, CDR1 is SQVTM and CDR2 is ANQGSEA. This CDR3 has 11 residues.